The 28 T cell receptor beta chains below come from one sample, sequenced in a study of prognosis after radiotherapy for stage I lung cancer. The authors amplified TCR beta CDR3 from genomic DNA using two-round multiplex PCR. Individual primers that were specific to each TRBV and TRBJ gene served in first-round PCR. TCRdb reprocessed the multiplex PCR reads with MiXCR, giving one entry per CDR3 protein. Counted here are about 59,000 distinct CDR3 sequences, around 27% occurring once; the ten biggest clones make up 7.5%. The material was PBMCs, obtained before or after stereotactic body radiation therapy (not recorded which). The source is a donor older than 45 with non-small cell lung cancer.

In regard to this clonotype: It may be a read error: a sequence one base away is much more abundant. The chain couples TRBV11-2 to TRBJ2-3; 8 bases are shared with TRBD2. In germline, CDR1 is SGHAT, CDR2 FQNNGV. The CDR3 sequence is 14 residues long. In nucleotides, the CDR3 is TGTGCCAGAAGCTCCGGACTAGCTTCCGATACGCAGTATTTT. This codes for CARSSGLASDTQYF.

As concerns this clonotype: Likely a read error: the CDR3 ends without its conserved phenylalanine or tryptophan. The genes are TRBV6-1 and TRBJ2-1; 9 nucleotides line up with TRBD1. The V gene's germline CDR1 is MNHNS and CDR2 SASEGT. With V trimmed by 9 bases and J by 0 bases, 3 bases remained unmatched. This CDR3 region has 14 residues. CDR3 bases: TGTGCCAGTGGGACAGGGAGCTCCTACAATGAGCAGTTCTTA. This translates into CASGTGSSYNEQFL.

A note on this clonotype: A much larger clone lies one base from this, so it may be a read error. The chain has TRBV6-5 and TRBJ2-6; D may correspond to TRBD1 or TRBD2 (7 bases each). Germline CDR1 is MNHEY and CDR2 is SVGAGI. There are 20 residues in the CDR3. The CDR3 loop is CASSYGGGQSITPGDNVLTF. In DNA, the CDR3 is TGTGCCAGCAGTTACGGGGGGGGACAGAGTATTACCCCTGGGGACAACGTCCTGACTTTC.

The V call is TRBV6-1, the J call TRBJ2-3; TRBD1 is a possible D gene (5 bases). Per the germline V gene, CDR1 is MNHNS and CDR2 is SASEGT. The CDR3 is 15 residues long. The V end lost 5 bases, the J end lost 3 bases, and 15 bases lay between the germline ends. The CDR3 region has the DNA TGTGCCAGCAGTCCTACAGGTTGGGTAACAGATACGCAGTATTTT. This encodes CASSPTGWVTDTQYF.

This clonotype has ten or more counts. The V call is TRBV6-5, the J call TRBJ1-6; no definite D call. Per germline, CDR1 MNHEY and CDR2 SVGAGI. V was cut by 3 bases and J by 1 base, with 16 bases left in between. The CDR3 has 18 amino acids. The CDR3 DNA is TGTGCCAGCAGTTATGATATGGGTCGATTGTCCTATAATTCACCCCTCCACTTT. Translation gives CASSYDMGRLSYNSPLHF.

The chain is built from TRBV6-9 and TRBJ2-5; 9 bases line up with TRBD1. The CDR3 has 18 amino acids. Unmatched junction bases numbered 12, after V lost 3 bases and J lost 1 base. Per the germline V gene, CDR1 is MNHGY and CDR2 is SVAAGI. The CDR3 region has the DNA TGTGCCAGCAGTTACGACGGGGGAGGGACAGGGCCCCAAGAGACCCAGTACTTC. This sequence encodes CASSYDGGGTGPQETQYF.

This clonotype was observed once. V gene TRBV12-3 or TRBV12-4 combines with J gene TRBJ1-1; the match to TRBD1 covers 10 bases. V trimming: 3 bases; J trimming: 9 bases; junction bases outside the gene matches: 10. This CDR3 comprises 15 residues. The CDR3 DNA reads TGTGCCAGCAGTTTGACAGGGGGCATGAACAATAAAGCTTTCTTT. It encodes CASSLTGGMNNKAFF.

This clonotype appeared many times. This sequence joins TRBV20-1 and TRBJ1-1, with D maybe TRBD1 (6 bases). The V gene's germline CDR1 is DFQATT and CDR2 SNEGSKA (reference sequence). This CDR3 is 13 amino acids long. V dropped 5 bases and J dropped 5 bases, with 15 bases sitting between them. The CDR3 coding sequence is TGCAGTGCTCATGACGGGACACCGACTGAAGCTTTCTTT. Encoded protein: CSAHDGTPTEAFF.

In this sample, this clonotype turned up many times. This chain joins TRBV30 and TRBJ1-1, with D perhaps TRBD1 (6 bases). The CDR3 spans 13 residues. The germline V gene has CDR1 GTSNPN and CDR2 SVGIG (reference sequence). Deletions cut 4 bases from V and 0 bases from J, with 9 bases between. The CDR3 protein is CAWMDSMNTEAFF. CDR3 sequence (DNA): TGTGCCTGGATGGACAGTATGAACACTGAAGCTTTCTTT.

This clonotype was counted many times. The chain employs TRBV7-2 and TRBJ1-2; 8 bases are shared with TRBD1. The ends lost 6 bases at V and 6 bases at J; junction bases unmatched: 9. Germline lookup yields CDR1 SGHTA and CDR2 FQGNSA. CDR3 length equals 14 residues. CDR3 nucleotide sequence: TGTGCCAGCAGACAAGGACAGGGTGGTCATGGCTACACCTTC. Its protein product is CASRQGQGGHGYTF.

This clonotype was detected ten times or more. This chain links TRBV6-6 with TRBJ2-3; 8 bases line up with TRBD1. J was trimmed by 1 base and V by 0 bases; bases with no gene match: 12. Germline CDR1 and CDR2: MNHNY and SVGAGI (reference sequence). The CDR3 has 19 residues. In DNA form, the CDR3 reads TGTGCCAGCAGTTACTCCTACTCCGACAGGGGAAAGGGCACAGATACGCAGTATTTT. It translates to CASSYSYSDRGKGTDTQYF.

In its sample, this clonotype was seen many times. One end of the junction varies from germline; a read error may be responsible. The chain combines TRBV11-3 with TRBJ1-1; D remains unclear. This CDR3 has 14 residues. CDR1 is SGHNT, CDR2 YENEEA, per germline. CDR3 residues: CTSSSAGVSTEAFF. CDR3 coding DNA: TGTACCAGCAGCTCCGCTGGGGTGAGCACTGAAGCTTTCTTT.

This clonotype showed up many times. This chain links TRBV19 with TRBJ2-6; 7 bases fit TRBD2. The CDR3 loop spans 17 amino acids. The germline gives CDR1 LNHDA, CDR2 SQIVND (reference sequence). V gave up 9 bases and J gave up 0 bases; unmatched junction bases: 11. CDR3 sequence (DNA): TGTGCCAGCGCCCCGGGGGAGGGGTTCTCTGGGGCCAACGTCCTGACTTTC. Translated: CASAPGEGFSGANVLTF.

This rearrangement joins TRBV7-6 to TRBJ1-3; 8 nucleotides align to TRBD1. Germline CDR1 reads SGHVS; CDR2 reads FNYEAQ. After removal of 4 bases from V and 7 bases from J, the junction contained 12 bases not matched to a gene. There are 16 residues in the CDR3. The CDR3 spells CASSSIPWDRSNTIYF. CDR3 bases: TGTGCCAGCAGCTCCATTCCCTGGGACAGGTCGAACACCATATATTTT. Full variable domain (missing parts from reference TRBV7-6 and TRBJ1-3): GAGVSQSPRYKVTKRGQDVALRCDPISGHVSLYWYRQALGQGPEFLTYFNYEAQQDKSGLPNDRFSAERPEGSISTLTIQRTEQRDSAMYRCASSSIPWDRSNTIYFGEGSWLTVV.

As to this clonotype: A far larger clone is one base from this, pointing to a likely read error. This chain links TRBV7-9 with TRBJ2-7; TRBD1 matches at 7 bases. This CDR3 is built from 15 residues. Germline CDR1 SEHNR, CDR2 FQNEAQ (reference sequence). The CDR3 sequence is CSSSQRGGQSYEQYF. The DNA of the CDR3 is TGTTCCAGCAGCCAAAGAGGGGGACAGTCCTACGAGCAGTACTTC.

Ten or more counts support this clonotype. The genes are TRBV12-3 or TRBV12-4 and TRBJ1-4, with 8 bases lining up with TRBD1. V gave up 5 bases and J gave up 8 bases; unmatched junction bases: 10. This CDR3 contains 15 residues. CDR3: CASSPTGGRREKLFF. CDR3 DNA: TGTGCCAGCAGTCCTACAGGGGGGAGGAGGGAAAAACTGTTTTTT.

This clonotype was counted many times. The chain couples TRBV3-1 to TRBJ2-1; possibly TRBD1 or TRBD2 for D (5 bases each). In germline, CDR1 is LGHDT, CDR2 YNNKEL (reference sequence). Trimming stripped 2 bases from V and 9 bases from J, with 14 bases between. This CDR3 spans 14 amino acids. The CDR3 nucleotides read TGTGCCAGCAGCCAAACCAGGGTCGAGGGTGAGCAGTTCTTC. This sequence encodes CASSQTRVEGEQFF.

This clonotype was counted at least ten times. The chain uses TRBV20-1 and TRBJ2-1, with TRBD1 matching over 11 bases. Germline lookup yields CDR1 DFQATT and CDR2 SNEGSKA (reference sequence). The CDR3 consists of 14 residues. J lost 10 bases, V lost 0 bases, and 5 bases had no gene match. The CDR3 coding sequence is TGCAGTGCTAGAGATGGGACAGGGGGACACGAGCAGTTCTTC. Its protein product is CSARDGTGGHEQFF.

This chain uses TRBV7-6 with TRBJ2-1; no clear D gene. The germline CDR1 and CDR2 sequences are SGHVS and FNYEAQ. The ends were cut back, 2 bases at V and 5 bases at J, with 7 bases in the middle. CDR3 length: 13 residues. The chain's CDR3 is CASSLPTDNEQFF. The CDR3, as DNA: TGTGCCAGCAGCTTACCAACCGACAATGAGCAGTTCTTC.

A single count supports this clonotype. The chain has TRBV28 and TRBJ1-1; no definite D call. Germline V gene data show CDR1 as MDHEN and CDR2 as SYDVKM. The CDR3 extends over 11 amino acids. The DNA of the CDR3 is TGTGCTTCCAGAGACATAACTGAAGCTTTCTTT. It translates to CASRDITEAFF.

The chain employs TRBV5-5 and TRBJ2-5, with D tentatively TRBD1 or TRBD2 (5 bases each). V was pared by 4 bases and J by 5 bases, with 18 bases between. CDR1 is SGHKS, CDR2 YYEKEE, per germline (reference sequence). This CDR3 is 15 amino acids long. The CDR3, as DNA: TGTGCCAGCAGCCCCCGGGACCTTAACATGGAGACCCAGTACTTC. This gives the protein CASSPRDLNMETQYF.

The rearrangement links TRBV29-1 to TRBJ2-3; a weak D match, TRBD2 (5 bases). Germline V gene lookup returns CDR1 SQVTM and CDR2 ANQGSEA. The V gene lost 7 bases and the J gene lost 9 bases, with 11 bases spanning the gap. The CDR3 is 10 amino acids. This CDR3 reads CSAVGETQYF. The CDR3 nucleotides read TGCAGCGCTGTGGGAGAGACGCAGTATTTT.

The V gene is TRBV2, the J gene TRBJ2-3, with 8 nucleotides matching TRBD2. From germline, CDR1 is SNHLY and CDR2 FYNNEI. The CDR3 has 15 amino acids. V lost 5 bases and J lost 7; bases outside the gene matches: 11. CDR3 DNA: TGTGCCAGCAGTTCGACTAGCGTGGTGACGAATACGCAGTATTTT. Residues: CASSSTSVVTNTQYF.

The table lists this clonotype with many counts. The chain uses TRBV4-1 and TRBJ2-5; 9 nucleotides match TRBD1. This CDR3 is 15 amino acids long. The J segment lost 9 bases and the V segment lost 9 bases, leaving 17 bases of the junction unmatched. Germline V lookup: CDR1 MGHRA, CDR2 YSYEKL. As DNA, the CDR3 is TGCGCCAGTACTAAGGACAGGGGAGAACGGGGGCCCCAGTACTTC. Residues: CASTKDRGERGPQYF.

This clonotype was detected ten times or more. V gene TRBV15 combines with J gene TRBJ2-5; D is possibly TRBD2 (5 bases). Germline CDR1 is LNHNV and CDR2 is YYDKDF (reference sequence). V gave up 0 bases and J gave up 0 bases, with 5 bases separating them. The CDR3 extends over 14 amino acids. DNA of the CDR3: TGTGCCACCAGCAGAGAACTAGACCAAGAGACCCAGTACTTC. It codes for CATSRELDQETQYF.

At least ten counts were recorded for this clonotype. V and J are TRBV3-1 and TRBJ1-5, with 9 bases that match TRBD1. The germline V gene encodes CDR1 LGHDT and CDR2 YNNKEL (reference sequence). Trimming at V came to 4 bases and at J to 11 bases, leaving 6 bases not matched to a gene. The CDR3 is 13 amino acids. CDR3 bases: TGTGCCAGCAGCCCTACAGGGGGCTTGACCCAGCATTTT. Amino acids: CASSPTGGLTQHF.

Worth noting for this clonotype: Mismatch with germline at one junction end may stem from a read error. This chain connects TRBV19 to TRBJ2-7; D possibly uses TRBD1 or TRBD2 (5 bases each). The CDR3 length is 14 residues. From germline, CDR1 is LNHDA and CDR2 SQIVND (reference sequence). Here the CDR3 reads CASSPGKGPYEQYF. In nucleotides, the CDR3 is TGTGCTAGTAGTCCGGGGAAGGGACCCTACGAGCAGTACTTC.

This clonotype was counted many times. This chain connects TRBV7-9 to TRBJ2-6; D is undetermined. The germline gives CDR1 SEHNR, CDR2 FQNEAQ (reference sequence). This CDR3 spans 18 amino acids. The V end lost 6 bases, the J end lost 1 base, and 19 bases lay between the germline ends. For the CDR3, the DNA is TGTGCCAGCAGTTGGGGTTATCAACTCCCTTCTGGGGCCAACGTCCTGACTTTC. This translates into CASSWGYQLPSGANVLTF.